Each of the 4 T cell receptor beta chains below was sequenced from the same sample in a study of control samples from healthy donors and cancer patients. Profiled with immunoSEQ multiplex PCR; TCRdb holds only in-frame clones, not every one. The sample records around 120,000 clones, 88% being singletons. Sequencing was done on a sample of blood. Source of these receptors: a man aged 40-49 years in good health.

This chain links TRBV6-4 with TRBJ1-2; 7 positions agree with TRBD1. V lost 6 bases to trimming and J lost 5 bases; unmatched junction nucleotides: 9. CDR1 and CDR2 from the germline V gene are MRHNA and SNTAGT. The CDR3 has 14 residues. Here the CDR3 DNA reads TGTGCCAGCAGACAGGGGCCGGACGGTTATGGCTACACCTTC. Protein sequence: CASRQGPDGYGYTF.

The rearrangement links TRBV3-1 (or the pseudogene TRBV3-2) to TRBJ1-5; D gene ambiguous. CDR1 is LGHDT, CDR2 YNNKEL, per germline (reference sequence). The CDR3 spans 15 residues. The V gene lost 4 bases and the J gene lost 0 bases, with 10 bases spanning the gap. CDR3 amino acids: CASSPGPNSNQPQHF. The CDR3 DNA reads as TGTGCCAGCAGCCCGGGCCCGAATAGCAATCAGCCCCAGCATTTT.

The genes are TRBV5-1 and TRBJ2-7, with D possibly called TRBD1 or TRBD2 (5 bases each). V lost 0 bases, J lost 1 base, and 8 bases lay in between. The CDR3 is 14 amino acids. Germline assignment: CDR1 SGHRS and CDR2 YFSETQ. The CDR3 DNA reads TGCGCCAGCAGCTTGGGTGAGGGGTCCTACGAGCAGTACTTC. Its protein is CASSLGEGSYEQYF.

This chain joins TRBV19 and TRBJ1-5, with D possibly TRBD1 on 6 matching bases. V was clipped by 6 bases and J by 0 bases, with 18 bases between them. From germline, CDR1 is LNHDA and CDR2 SQIVND (reference sequence). There are 17 residues in the CDR3. DNA of the CDR3: TGTGCCAGTAGCGGGAGGGGGGCTCCGTTTAGCAATCAGCCCCAGCATTTT. As protein: CASSGRGAPFSNQPQHF.